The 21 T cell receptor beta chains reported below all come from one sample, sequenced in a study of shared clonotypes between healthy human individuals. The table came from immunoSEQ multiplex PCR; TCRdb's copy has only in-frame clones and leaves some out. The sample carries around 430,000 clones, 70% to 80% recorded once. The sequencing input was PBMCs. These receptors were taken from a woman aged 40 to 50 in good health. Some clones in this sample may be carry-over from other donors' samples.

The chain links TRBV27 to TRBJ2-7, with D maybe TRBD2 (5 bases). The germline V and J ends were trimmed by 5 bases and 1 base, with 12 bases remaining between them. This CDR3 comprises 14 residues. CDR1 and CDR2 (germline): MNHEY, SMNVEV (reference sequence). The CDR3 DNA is TGTGCCAGCAGTCCATCGGACTGGTCCTACGAGCAGTACTTC. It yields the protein CASSPSDWSYEQYF.

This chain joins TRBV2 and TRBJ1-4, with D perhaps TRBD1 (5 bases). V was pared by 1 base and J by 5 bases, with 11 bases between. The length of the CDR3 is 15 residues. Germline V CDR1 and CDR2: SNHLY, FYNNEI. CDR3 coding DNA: TGTGCCAGCAGTGAAGGGGGGGGATCAAATGAAAAACTGTTTTTT. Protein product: CASSEGGGSNEKLFF.

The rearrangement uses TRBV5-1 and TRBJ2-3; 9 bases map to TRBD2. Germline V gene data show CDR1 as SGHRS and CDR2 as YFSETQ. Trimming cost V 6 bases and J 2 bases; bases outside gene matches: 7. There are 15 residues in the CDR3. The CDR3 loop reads CASMLAGGPTDTQYF. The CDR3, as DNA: TGCGCCAGCATGCTCGCGGGAGGGCCCACAGATACGCAGTATTTT.

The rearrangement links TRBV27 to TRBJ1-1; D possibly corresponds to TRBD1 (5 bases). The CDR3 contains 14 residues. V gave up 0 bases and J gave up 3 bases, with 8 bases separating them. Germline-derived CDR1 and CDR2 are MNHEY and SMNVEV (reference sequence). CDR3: CASSLSRAYTEAFF. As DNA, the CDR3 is TGTGCCAGCAGTTTATCCAGGGCCTACACTGAAGCTTTCTTT.

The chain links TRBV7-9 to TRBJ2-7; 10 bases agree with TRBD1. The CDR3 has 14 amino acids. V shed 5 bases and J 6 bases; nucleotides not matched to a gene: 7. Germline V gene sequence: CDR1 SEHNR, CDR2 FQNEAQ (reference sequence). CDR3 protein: CASSTGTGEGEQYF. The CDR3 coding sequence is TGTGCCAGCAGCACCGGGACAGGGGAAGGCGAGCAGTACTTC.

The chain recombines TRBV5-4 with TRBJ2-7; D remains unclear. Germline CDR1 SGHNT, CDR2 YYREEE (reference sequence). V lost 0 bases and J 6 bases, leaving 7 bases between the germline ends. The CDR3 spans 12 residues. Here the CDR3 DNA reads TGTGCCAGCAGCTTGGCCGCTACCGAGCAGTACTTC. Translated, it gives CASSLAATEQYF.

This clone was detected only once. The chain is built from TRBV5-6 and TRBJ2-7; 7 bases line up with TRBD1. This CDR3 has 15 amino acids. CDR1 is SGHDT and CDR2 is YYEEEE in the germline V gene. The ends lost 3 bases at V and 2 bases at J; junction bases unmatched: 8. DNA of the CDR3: TGTGCCAGCAGCTCCGCCGGGACAGCTACCTACGAGCAGTACTTC. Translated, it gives CASSSAGTATYEQYF.

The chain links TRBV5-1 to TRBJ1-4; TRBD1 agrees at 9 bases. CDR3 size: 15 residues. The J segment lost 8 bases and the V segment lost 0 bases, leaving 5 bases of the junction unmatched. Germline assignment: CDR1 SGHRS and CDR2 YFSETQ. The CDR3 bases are TGCGCCAGCAGCTTGGAGGGACAGGGATACGAAAAACTGTTTTTT. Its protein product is CASSLEGQGYEKLFF.

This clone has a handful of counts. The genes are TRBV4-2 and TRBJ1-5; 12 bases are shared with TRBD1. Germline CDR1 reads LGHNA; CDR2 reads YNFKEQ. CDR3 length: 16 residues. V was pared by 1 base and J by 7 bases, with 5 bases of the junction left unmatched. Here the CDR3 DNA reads TGTGCCAGCAGCCAAGTGGGACAGGGGGCTGGACAGCCCCAGCATTTT. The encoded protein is CASSQVGQGAGQPQHF.

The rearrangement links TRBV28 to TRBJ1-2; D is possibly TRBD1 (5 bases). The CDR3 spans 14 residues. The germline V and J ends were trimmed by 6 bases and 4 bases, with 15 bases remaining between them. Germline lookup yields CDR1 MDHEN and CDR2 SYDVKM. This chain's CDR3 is CASSTGTPFYGYTF. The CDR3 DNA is TGTGCCAGCAGCACAGGCACCCCGTTCTATGGCTACACCTTC.

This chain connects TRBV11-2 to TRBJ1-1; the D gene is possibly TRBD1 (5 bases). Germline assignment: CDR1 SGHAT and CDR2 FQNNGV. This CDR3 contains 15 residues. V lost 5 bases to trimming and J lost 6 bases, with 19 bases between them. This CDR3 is CASSPMAGVGAEAFF. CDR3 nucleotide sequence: TGTGCCAGCAGCCCAATGGCGGGGGTCGGAGCTGAAGCTTTCTTT.

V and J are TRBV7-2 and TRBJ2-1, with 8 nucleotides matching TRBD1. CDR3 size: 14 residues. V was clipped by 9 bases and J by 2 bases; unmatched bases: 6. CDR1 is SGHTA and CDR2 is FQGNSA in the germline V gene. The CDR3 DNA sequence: TGTGCCAGTAAGCCGGGACAGGCCTACAATGAGCAGTTCTTC. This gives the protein CASKPGQAYNEQFF.

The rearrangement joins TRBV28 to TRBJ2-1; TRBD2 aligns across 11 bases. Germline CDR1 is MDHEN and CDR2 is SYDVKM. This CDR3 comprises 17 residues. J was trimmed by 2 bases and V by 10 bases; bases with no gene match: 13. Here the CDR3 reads CATLGTSGPGAYNEQFF. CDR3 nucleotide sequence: TGTGCCACCCTGGGGACTAGCGGCCCCGGGGCCTACAATGAGCAGTTCTTC. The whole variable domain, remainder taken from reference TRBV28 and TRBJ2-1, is DVKVTQSSRYLVKRTGEKVFLECVQDMDHENMFWYRQDPGLGLRLIYFSYDVKMKEKGDIPEGYSVSREKKERFSLILESASTNQTSMYLCATLGTSGPGAYNEQFFGPGTRLTVL.

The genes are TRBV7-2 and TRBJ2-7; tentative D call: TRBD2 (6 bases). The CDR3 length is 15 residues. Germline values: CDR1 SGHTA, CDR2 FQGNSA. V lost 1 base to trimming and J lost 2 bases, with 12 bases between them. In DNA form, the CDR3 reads TGTGCCAGCAGCTTAGAAGGGACTCTCCCCTACGAGCAGTACTTC. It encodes CASSLEGTLPYEQYF. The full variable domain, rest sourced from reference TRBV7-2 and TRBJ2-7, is GAGVSQSPSNKVTEKGKDVELRCDPISGHTALYWYRQSLGQGLEFLIYFQGNSAPDKSGLPSDRFSAERTGGSVSTLTIQRTQQEDSAVYLCASSLEGTLPYEQYFGPGTRLTVT.

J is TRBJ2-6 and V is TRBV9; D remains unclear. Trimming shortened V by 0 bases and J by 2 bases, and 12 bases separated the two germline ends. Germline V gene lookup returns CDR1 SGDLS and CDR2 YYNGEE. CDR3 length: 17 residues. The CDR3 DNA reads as TGTGCCAGCAGCGTAGCGGTCCGGAGCGCTGGGGCCAACGTCCTGACTTTC. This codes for CASSVAVRSAGANVLTF.

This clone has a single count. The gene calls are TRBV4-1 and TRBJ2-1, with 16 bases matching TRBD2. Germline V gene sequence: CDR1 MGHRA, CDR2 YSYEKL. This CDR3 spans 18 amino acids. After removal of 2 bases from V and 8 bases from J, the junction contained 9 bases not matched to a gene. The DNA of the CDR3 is TGCGCCAGCAGCCAACCGGGGACTAGCGGGAGGGCCTGGCATGAGCAGTTCTTC. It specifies CASSQPGTSGRAWHEQFF.

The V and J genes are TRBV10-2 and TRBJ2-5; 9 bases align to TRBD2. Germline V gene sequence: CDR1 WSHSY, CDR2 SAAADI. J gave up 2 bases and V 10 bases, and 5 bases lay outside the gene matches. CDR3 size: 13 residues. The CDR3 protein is CATGTSRQETQYF. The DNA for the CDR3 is TGCGCCACCGGGACTAGCCGTCAAGAGACCCAGTACTTC.

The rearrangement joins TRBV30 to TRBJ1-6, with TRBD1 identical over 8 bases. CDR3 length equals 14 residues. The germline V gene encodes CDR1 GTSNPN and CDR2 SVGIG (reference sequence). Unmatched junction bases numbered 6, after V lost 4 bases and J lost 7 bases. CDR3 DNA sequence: TGTGCCTGGACCACAGGGGGTGTAAATTCACCCCTCCACTTT. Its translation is CAWTTGGVNSPLHF.

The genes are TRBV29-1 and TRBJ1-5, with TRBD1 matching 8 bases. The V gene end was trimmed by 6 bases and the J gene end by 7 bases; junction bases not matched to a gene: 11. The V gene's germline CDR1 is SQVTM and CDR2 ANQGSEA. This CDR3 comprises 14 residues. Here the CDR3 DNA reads TGCAGCGTCGGACTCGGACAGGGATCACAGCCCCAGCATTTT. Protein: CSVGLGQGSQPQHF.

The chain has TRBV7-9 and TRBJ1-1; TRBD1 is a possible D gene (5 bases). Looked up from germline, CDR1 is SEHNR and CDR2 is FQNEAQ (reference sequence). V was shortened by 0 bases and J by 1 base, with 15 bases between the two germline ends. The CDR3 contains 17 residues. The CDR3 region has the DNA TGTGCCAGCAGCTTAGCGTGGGGGTACGAGGCGAACACTGAAGCTTTCTTT. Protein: CASSLAWGYEANTEAFF. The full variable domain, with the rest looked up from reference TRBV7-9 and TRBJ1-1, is DTGVSQNPRHKITKRGQNVTFRCDPISEHNRLYWYRQTLGQGPEFLTYFQNEAQLEKSRLLSDRFSAERPKGSFSTLEIQRTEQGDSAMYLCASSLAWGYEANTEAFFGQGTRLTVV.

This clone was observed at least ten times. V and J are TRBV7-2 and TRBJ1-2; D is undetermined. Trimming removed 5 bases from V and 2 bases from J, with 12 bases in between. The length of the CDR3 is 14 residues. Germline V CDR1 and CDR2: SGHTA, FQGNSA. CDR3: CASSPYGVNYGYTF. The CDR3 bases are TGTGCCAGCAGCCCGTACGGGGTCAACTATGGCTACACCTTC.